These 28 T cell receptor beta chains were sequenced from one sample in a study of cytomegalovirus exposure and HLA in healthy donors. PCR involved 60 Vbeta and 13 Jbeta primers. Some clones are missing from TCRdb's copy, which holds only in-frame ones; the method was immunoSEQ multiplex PCR. The repertoire holds some 200,000 clones, with 70% to 85% as singletons. The material sequenced was PBMCs. These receptors were obtained from a woman between 35 and 50 years old in good health and CMV-seronegative.

A few counts support this clone. The chain couples TRBV7-9 to TRBJ1-1, with a possible D match to TRBD1 (5 bases). The germline V gene encodes CDR1 SEHNR and CDR2 FQNEAQ (reference sequence). Between the trimmed V and J ends, which lost 3 bases and 4 bases, there was a span of 12 bases. The CDR3 is 14 amino acids. Written as DNA, the CDR3 is TGTGCCAGCAGCTTTGTTGTGGGGGGCACTGAAGCTTTCTTT. This codes for CASSFVVGGTEAFF.

This rearrangement joins TRBV5-1 to TRBJ1-2, with 8 bases aligning to TRBD1. This CDR3 contains 13 residues. Germline CDR1 is SGHRS and CDR2 is YFSETQ. With V trimmed by 7 bases and J by 7 bases, 9 bases remained unmatched. The CDR3 protein is CASSATGEGGYTF. CDR3 in DNA: TGCGCCAGCTCTGCGACAGGGGAAGGTGGCTACACCTTC.

The sample holds a few counts of this clone. The genes are TRBV6-6 and TRBJ1-2; D gene unclear. Per the germline V gene, CDR1 is MNHNY and CDR2 is SVGAGI (reference sequence). V gave up 0 bases and J gave up 8 bases, with 16 bases separating them. The CDR3 contains 15 residues. CDR3 nucleotides: TGTGCCAGCAGTTACTCGAATGGAGGGCCCGGGGGCTACACCTTC. Protein product: CASSYSNGGPGGYTF.

The gene calls are TRBV5-8 and TRBJ2-5, with D perhaps matching TRBD1 (6 bases). The ends were cut back, 5 bases at V and 4 bases at J, with 15 bases in the middle. There are 14 residues in the CDR3. Germline V CDR1 and CDR2: SGHTS, YDEGEE. CDR3 in DNA: TGTGCCAGCAGACCCTTACAGGGCCCAGAGACCCAGTACTTC. Translated, it gives CASRPLQGPETQYF.

The V call is TRBV18, the J call TRBJ1-2; 7 bases are shared with TRBD1. V trimming: 3 bases; J trimming: 6 bases; junction bases outside the gene matches: 4. The CDR3 has 13 amino acids. Germline V gives CDR1 KGHSH, CDR2 LQKENI. The CDR3 sequence: CASSPTTGDGYTF. CDR3 in DNA: TGTGCCAGCTCACCCACTACAGGGGATGGCTACACCTTC. The entire variable domain, with the rest obtained from reference TRBV18 and TRBJ1-2, is as follows: NAGVMQNPRHLVRRRGQEARLRCSPMKGHSHVYWYRQLPEEGLKFMVYLQKENIIDESGMPKERFSAEFPKEGPSILRIQQVVRGDSAAYFCASSPTTGDGYTFGSGTRLTVV.

This rearrangement joins TRBV6-6 to TRBJ2-5, with 8 bases lining up with TRBD1. Matching the DNA end better, TRBJ2-7 makes the J call doubtful. Germline values: CDR1 MNHNY, CDR2 SVGAGI (reference sequence). The CDR3 consists of 14 residues. CDR3 DNA: TGTGCCAGCAGAGGACAGGGTGTAGCCTACGAGCAGTACTTC. Translating it yields CASRGQGVAYEQYF.

This clone was seen just once. The V gene is TRBV5-8, the J gene TRBJ1-6; D gene uncertain. V lost 2 bases and J lost 0, with 9 bases in between. The germline V gene encodes CDR1 SGHTS and CDR2 YDEGEE. This CDR3 has 16 amino acids. The CDR3 here is CASSFLRFSYNSPLHF. The CDR3 region has the DNA TGTGCCAGCAGCTTCTTACGGTTCTCCTATAATTCACCCCTCCACTTT.

This sequence joins TRBV18 and TRBJ1-1; 9 bases are shared with TRBD1. Looked up from germline, CDR1 is KGHSH and CDR2 is LQKENI. V dropped 3 bases and J dropped 4; count of bases not matched to a gene: 12. The CDR3 is 17 amino acids. In DNA form, the CDR3 reads TGTGCCAGCTCACCGCAATCTATGACAGGGGGAATCACTGAAGCTTTCTTT. It translates to CASSPQSMTGGITEAFF.

This chain connects TRBV19 to TRBJ1-5; a possible D gene is TRBD1 (6 bases). Germline V lookup: CDR1 LNHDA, CDR2 SQIVND (reference sequence). The V end was cut by 5 bases, the J end by 0 bases, with 14 bases between. This CDR3 is built from 16 residues. CDR3 nucleotides: TGTGCCAGTAGTCCTACCACAGGGAATAGCAATCAGCCCCAGCATTTT. Translation: CASSPTTGNSNQPQHF.

CDR3: CASSLIGTGDRGYTF. CDR3 coding DNA: TGTGCCAGCAGTTTAATCGGGACAGGGGATCGTGGCTACACCTTC. This chain joins TRBV27 and TRBJ1-2; TRBD1 aligns across 10 bases. Trimming removed 2 bases from V and 7 bases from J; junction bases left unmatched: 7. CDR3 length equals 15 residues. Germline loops: CDR1 MNHEY, CDR2 SMNVEV (reference sequence).

This sequence joins TRBV4-3 and TRBJ2-5; weak D call: TRBD2 (6 bases). Trimming removed 5 bases at V and 7 bases at J, with 11 bases between. The CDR3 is 12 residues long. The V gene's germline CDR1 is LGHNA and CDR2 YSLEER. CDR3 residues: CASSSPGGTQYF. CDR3 sequence (DNA): TGCGCCAGCAGCAGCCCCGGGGGGACCCAGTACTTC.

V gene TRBV7-9 combines with J gene TRBJ1-5, with 8 positions matching TRBD1. Germline-derived CDR1 and CDR2 are SEHNR and FQNEAQ (reference sequence). The CDR3 totals 13 residues. The trim removed 6 bases at V and 9 bases at J, leaving 7 bases unmatched. Written as DNA, the CDR3 is TGTGCCAGCAGGGGGACAGGCGAAGGGCCCCAGCATTTT. Translating it yields CASRGTGEGPQHF.

The gene calls are TRBV29-1 and TRBJ2-7; tentatively, D is TRBD1 (6 bases). Trimming cost V 2 bases and J 0 bases, with 8 bases left between them. Germline V gene lookup returns CDR1 SQVTM and CDR2 ANQGSEA. The CDR3 spans 13 residues. The CDR3 loop is CSVERGGSYEQYF. As DNA, the CDR3 is TGCAGCGTTGAAAGAGGGGGCTCCTACGAGCAGTACTTC.

This rearrangement joins TRBV5-4 to TRBJ2-1; 12 bases map to TRBD2. The CDR3 runs to 17 residues. The V and J ends lost 3 bases and 7 bases, in that order; junction bases with no gene match: 11. The V gene's germline CDR1 is SGHNT and CDR2 YYREEE (reference sequence). The CDR3 nucleotides read TGTGCCAGCAGCTCCCCGGCTAGCGGGGGGGGTGGAAATGAGCAGTTCTTC. Residues: CASSSPASGGGGNEQFF.

The V and J genes are TRBV10-2 and TRBJ1-5; 8 bases fit TRBD1. Per germline, CDR1 WSHSY and CDR2 SAAADI. The trim removed 6 bases at V and 2 bases at J, leaving 3 bases unmatched. The CDR3 runs to 14 residues. The CDR3 here is CASSRGQGNQPQHF. The CDR3, as DNA: TGCGCCAGCAGCAGGGGGCAGGGCAATCAGCCCCAGCATTTT.

This chain's CDR3 is CASSPSGGESDTQYF. The CDR3 DNA reads as TGCGCCAGCAGTCCTAGCGGGGGGGAGTCAGATACGCAGTATTTT. This rearrangement joins TRBV5-1 to TRBJ2-3; 12 bases are shared with TRBD2. CDR1 and CDR2 (germline): SGHRS, YFSETQ. V lost 5 bases to trimming and J lost 4 bases; unmatched junction nucleotides: 5. The CDR3 loop spans 15 amino acids.

The chain recombines TRBV6-5 with TRBJ1-2; 7 bases are shared with TRBD1. V lost 4 bases to trimming and J lost 2 bases; unmatched junction nucleotides: 4. CDR1 MNHEY and CDR2 SVGAGI come from the germline V gene. CDR3 size: 14 residues. The chain's CDR3 is CASSSPGQNYGYTF. CDR3 sequence (DNA): TGTGCCAGCAGTTCCCCGGGACAGAACTATGGCTACACCTTC.

The gene calls are TRBV7-3 and TRBJ1-2, with a possible D match to TRBD1 (6 bases). This CDR3 comprises 13 residues. The germline V gene has CDR1 SGHTA and CDR2 FQGTGA. Deletions cut 8 bases from V and 5 bases from J, with 15 bases between. DNA for the CDR3: TGTGCCAGCGCCCTCGACAGGCAATATGGCTACACCTTC. The encoded protein is CASALDRQYGYTF. Full variable domain (outside the CDR3, taken from reference TRBV7-3 and TRBJ1-2): GAGVSQTPSNKVTEKGKYVELRCDPISGHTALYWYRQSLGQGPEFLIYFQGTGAADDSGLPNDRFFAVRPEGSVSTLKIQRTERGDSAVYLCASALDRQYGYTFGSGTRLTVV.

The V call is TRBV7-3, the J call TRBJ1-6; a weak D match, TRBD1 (5 bases). Germline CDR1 reads SGHTA; CDR2 reads FQGTGA. Trimming cost V 3 bases and J 7 bases, with 10 bases left between them. The CDR3 length is 14 residues. The CDR3 DNA reads as TGTGCCAGCAGCTTCGACAGCGTCAATTCACCCCTCCACTTT. It codes for CASSFDSVNSPLHF.

The chain joins TRBV9 to TRBJ1-6, with TRBD1 identical over 9 bases. In germline, CDR1 is SGDLS, CDR2 YYNGEE. Trimming removed 1 base from V and 9 bases from J; junction bases left unmatched: 17. The CDR3 is made up of 19 amino acids. This CDR3 reads CASSVQPTGGGGGSSPLHF. In DNA form, the CDR3 reads TGTGCCAGCAGCGTACAGCCCACAGGGGGCGGAGGAGGGAGTTCACCCCTCCACTTT.

This sequence joins TRBV19 and TRBJ1-4; the D gene is possibly TRBD1 (5 bases). This CDR3 has 14 amino acids. With 3 bases removed from V and 6 bases from J, the gap between germline ends came to 11 bases. The germline gives CDR1 LNHDA, CDR2 SQIVND (reference sequence). The CDR3 sequence is CASSIGRADEKLFF. CDR3 DNA sequence: TGTGCCAGTAGTATTGGCAGGGCGGATGAAAAACTGTTTTTT.

The chain is built from TRBV21-1 and TRBJ1-1. TRBV21-1 is flagged as a pseudogene. The CDR3 covers 14 residues. The CDR3 spells CASSKEEGWTEAFF. CDR3 coding DNA: TGTGCCAGCAGCAAAGAGGAGGGTTGGACTGAAGCTTTCTTT.

The V and J genes are TRBV13 and TRBJ2-2; TRBD2 is a possible D gene (6 bases). The V and J ends lost 2 bases and 7 bases respectively, with 14 bases between them. Germline-derived CDR1 and CDR2 are PRHDT and FYEKMQ (reference sequence). The CDR3 runs to 15 residues. The CDR3 DNA reads TGTGCCAGCAGCTTAAGCCGGGGGAGAGGCGGGGAGCTGTTTTTT. Amino acids: CASSLSRGRGGELFF.

V gene TRBV6-6 combines with J gene TRBJ2-3; 8 nucleotides match TRBD2. Germline-derived CDR1 and CDR2 are MNHNY and SVGAGI (reference sequence). The V gene end was trimmed by 6 bases and the J gene end by 2 bases; junction bases not matched to a gene: 10. This CDR3 is 16 amino acids long. The CDR3 sequence: CASRGIIAGFTDTQYF. In nucleotides, the CDR3 is TGTGCCAGCAGAGGTATCATAGCGGGGTTCACAGATACGCAGTATTTT.

A few counts support this clone. The chain has TRBV4-3 and TRBJ2-1; D call uncertain. The CDR3 spans 13 residues. Between the trimmed V and J ends, which lost 2 bases and 9 bases, there was a span of 11 bases. Germline CDR1 is LGHNA and CDR2 is YSLEER. The CDR3 sequence is CASSQNSGSEQFF. The CDR3 DNA sequence: TGCGCCAGCAGCCAAAACAGTGGTAGTGAGCAGTTCTTC.

The genes are TRBV29-1 and TRBJ2-7; D might be TRBD2 (6 bases). This CDR3 spans 13 amino acids. In germline, CDR1 is SQVTM, CDR2 ANQGSEA. The germline V and J ends were trimmed by 4 bases and 0 bases, with 10 bases remaining between them. In nucleotides, the CDR3 is TGCAGCGTTGTTCAGGGACTCTCCTACGAGCAGTACTTC. Translated: CSVVQGLSYEQYF.

The genes are TRBV6-5 and TRBJ2-1; 10 bases match TRBD2. V shed 2 bases and J 13 bases; nucleotides not matched to a gene: 8. This CDR3 comprises 14 residues. Germline CDR1 MNHEY, CDR2 SVGAGI. In DNA, the CDR3 is TGTGCCAGCAGTTACGTAAAAGCGGGGGGGCCTCAGTTCTTC. This translates into CASSYVKAGGPQFF.

The rearrangement links TRBV5-5 to TRBJ1-2, with TRBD1 identical over 12 bases. Unmatched junction bases numbered 7, after V lost 5 bases and J lost 8 bases. CDR3 length: 14 residues. Germline V gene sequence: CDR1 SGHKS, CDR2 YYEKEE (reference sequence). The CDR3 is CASSLRDRGLGYTF. In DNA, the CDR3 is TGTGCCAGCAGTCTCCGGGACAGGGGGCTCGGCTACACCTTC.